Listed below are T cell receptor beta chains from one sample, sequenced in a study of blood T cell repertoires in COVID-19. Profiling relied on immunoSEQ multiplex PCR, and the TCRdb table lists in-frame clones only, not all of them. The table lists 200,000 to 250,000 clones, 82% of them singletons, with about 3.8% in the top ten. Specimen: peripheral blood. Receptors originate from a woman aged 80 or older with acute or convalescent COVID-19. CDR3s include the opening cysteine and the closing phenylalanine or tryptophan. Only part of the rows carry a size: once, few, many, or a class if the clone is expanded.

CDR3	size	V	J
CASSEVQSNQPQHF	-	TRBV6-1	TRBJ1-5
CASSLTSSTDTQYF	-	TRBV7-3	TRBJ2-3
CASSGLDGRRYEKLFF	few	TRBV28	TRBJ1-4
CAITNGGPTVNYGYTF	-	TRBV28	TRBJ1-2
CASSSQGEDYTF	-	TRBV19	TRBJ1-2
CAWNDGQGEAFF	-	TRBV30	TRBJ1-1
CSVTGGLTYEQYF	few	TRBV29-1	TRBJ2-7
CASSRSGQENQPQHF	-	TRBV19	TRBJ1-5
CASSPGQRNSPLHF	-	TRBV4-1	TRBJ1-6
CASRPRDRDGYTF	-	TRBV27	TRBJ1-2
CASSRTLQDGFRGYTF	-	TRBV3-1/TRBV3-2	TRBJ1-2
CASSFSGGNNEQFF	-	TRBV2	TRBJ2-1
CASRGLANEQFF	-	TRBV2	TRBJ2-1
CASSFSGASNQPQHF	-	TRBV6-2/TRBV6-3	TRBJ1-5
CASSLGTGNNEQFF	once	TRBV27	TRBJ2-1
CASSPGQGVDQPQHF	-	TRBV7-9	TRBJ1-5
CAWRPWGGTGNTIYF	few	TRBV30	TRBJ1-3
CASSPYNNEQFF	-	TRBV12-3/TRBV12-4	TRBJ2-1
CASSLYRDSYEQYF	-	TRBV2	TRBJ2-7
CASSLLGTEAFF	-	TRBV7-9	TRBJ1-1
CASSWRTGDLNTEAFF	-	TRBV5-5	TRBJ1-1
CAGSTGRVRVGGYTF	-	TRBV28	TRBJ1-2
CASSLGSRVSEKLFF	few	TRBV27	TRBJ1-4
CASSWGVDGSEQYF	-	TRBV11-3	TRBJ2-7
CASRAGTGVVQPQHF	-	TRBV6-5	TRBJ1-5
CASSDQPTGQETQYF	-	TRBV6-1	TRBJ2-5
CASSQGTGITYEQYF	-	TRBV14	TRBJ2-7
CASSLGFSEVTDTQYF	-	TRBV11-2	TRBJ2-3
CASSSHLSGKLFF	-	TRBV27	TRBJ1-4
CASSTRGASTDTQYF	-	TRBV11-3	TRBJ2-3
CASSPGSLDTEAFF	-	TRBV3-1/TRBV3-2	TRBJ1-1
CASSLTPAGRTEEKLFF	-	TRBV7-6	TRBJ1-4
CASSLPDRDSGPYEQYF	-	TRBV7-3	TRBJ2-7
CASSQGAGNTIYF	-	TRBV27	TRBJ1-3
CAISGVAGPDTQYF	-	TRBV10-3	TRBJ2-3
CAIREGTPRYQETQYF	-	TRBV10-3	TRBJ2-5
CASSRTPSGGRYEQYF	once	TRBV27	TRBJ2-7
CASSGRDRGGNQPQHF	-	TRBV6-6	TRBJ1-5
CASSVGTGVGSTDTQYF	-	TRBV9	TRBJ2-3
CASSVTGGLDTDTQYF	-	TRBV5-1	TRBJ2-3
CASSEGQRSSGNTIYF	-	TRBV25-1	TRBJ1-3
CASSLAGASGGYNEQFF	once	TRBV11-3	TRBJ2-1
CASSSRQGGEKLFF	-	TRBV5-8	TRBJ1-4
CASSLGLAGGYEQYF	once	TRBV7-2	TRBJ2-7
CASSLLLTYSGNTIYF	-	TRBV4-1	TRBJ1-3
CASSQPQGNTIYF	-	TRBV3-1/TRBV3-2	TRBJ1-3
CASSLERGGYEQYF	-	TRBV5-1	TRBJ2-7
CASSLGPPSYEQYF	-	TRBV5-1	TRBJ2-7